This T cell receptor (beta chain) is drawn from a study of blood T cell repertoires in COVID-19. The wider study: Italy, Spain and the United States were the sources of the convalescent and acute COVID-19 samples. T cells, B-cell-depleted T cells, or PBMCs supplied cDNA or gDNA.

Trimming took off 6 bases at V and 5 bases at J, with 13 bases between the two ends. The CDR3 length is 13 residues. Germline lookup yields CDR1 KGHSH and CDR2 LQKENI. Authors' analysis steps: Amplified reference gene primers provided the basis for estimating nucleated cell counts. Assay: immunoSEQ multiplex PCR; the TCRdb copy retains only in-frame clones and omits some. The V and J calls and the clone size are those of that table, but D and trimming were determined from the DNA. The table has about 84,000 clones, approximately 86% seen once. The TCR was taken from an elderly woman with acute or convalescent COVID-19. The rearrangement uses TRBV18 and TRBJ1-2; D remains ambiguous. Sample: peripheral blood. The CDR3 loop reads CASSPDSGYGYTF. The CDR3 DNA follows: TGTGCCAGCTCCCCTGACTCTGGGTATGGCTACACCTTC.